The clone carrying this T cell receptor beta chain was counted many times. V lost 2 bases to trimming and J lost 2 bases, with 6 bases between them. This CDR3 has 13 amino acids. From germline, CDR1 is KGHSH and CDR2 LQKENI. The data belong to a study of T cells in Graves' hyperthyroidism and ophthalmopathy. Researchers amplified the TCR beta CDR3 regions from RNA transcripts. A first-round RT-PCR of the TCR CDR3 used the HTBI primer set. From the multiplex PCR reads, TCRdb called clonotypes with MiXCR, one entry per CDR3 protein. The table lists fewer than 500,000 distinct CDR3 sequences, roughly 14% of them singletons.

The V gene is TRBV18, the J gene TRBJ2-5; D perhaps matches TRBD2 (6 bases). The receptor comes from a man aged 18 to 29 with Graves' ophthalmopathy. Sample: blood. CDR3 in DNA: TGTGCCAGCTCACCAGCGGGGCAAGAGACCCAGTACTTC. This sequence encodes CASSPAGQETQYF.